This T cell receptor beta chain is drawn from a study of blood T cell repertoires in COVID-19. Study-level information: In each case, the material was cDNA or gDNA derived from T cells, B-cell-depleted T cells, or PBMCs.

How the authors handled the data: Amplification of reference gene primers was used by the study to estimate nucleated cell counts. Here immunoSEQ multiplex PCR was the method, and the copy in TCRdb shows in-frame clones only, minus some. Clonal size and the V and J genes are those of that table, whereas D and trimming came from the DNA. The sample holds under 350,000 clones, 86% seen once. The material sequenced was PBMCs or T cells enriched from blood (not recorded which). The clonotype originates from a woman aged 18-29 years who had recovered from COVID-19.

CDR3 sequence (DNA): TGTGCCAGCAGTGAAGCGCGTCGGGGGAACACTGAAGCTTTCTTT. It encodes CASSEARRGNTEAFF. The J gene is TRBJ1-1, the V gene TRBV2; D gene uncertain. V shed 0 bases and J shed 1 base, with 9 bases lying between them. The CDR3 runs to 15 residues. The germline gives CDR1 SNHLY, CDR2 FYNNEI.